The 15 T cell receptor beta chains in this list originate from one sample, sequenced in a study of CD8 T cells in Susac syndrome (dated by TCRdb to between 2018 and 2021). The receptor library was made with the immunoSEQ multiplex PCR assay. RNA was extracted using the RNeasy kit, and about 0.5 to 1 microgram was reverse transcribed with random hexamers. TCRdb reran the public reads through fastp at Q25 and MiXCR, keeping productive beta chains. CDR3 protein sequences are deduplicated, and each keeps its most common genes and DNA. The sample records 95,000 to 150,000 distinct CDR3 sequences, under 96% of which are singletons. Roughly 0.13% of the sample goes to the ten largest clones. Sequencing was carried out using CD4+ T cells from PBMCs. These receptors all come from a human donor with Susac syndrome.

The CDR3 here is CASSQDGTSYEQYF. Written as DNA, the CDR3 is TGTGCCAGCAGCCAAGATGGGACCTCCTACGAGCAGTACTTC. The chain couples TRBV3-1 to TRBJ2-7, with D perhaps assigned TRBD1 or TRBD2 (5 bases each). Germline V gene lookup returns CDR1 LGHDT and CDR2 YNNKEL (reference sequence). Trimming left V 0 bases short and J 0 bases short, with 6 bases between. The CDR3 loop spans 14 amino acids.

The chain carries TRBV20-1 and TRBJ2-1; 10 nucleotides agree with TRBD2. The CDR3 is 16 residues long. Germline assignment: CDR1 DFQATT and CDR2 SNEGSKA (reference sequence). J was trimmed by 6 bases and V by 2 bases; bases with no gene match: 10. The CDR3 nucleotides are TGCAGTGCTAGATCCTATAGGACTAGCGGTCCCAATGAGCAGTTCTTC. It is translated as CSARSYRTSGPNEQFF.

This rearrangement joins TRBV5-1 to TRBJ2-5; 7 bases map to TRBD2. The J segment lost 1 base and the V segment lost 3 bases, leaving 9 bases of the junction unmatched. The CDR3 totals 16 residues. The germline CDR1 and CDR2 sequences are SGHRS and YFSETQ. CDR3 sequence reads: CASSSLRTRPQETQYF. The CDR3 DNA is TGCGCCAGCAGCTCCCTCCGGACTAGGCCCCAAGAGACCCAGTACTTC.

CDR3 residues: CASSAGGGHQPQHF. The CDR3 DNA reads TGTGCCAGCAGCGCAGGGGGCGGGCATCAGCCCCAGCATTTT. This chain uses TRBV7-2 with TRBJ1-5, with 8 bases lining up with TRBD1. CDR1 is SGHTA, CDR2 FQGNSA, per germline. Losses at the gene ends were 5 bases for V and 5 bases for J; bases not matched to a gene: 5. The CDR3 consists of 14 residues.

The V call is TRBV20-1, the J call TRBJ2-3; 7 bases match TRBD1. The CDR3 runs 15 residues. V shed 4 bases and J 4 bases; nucleotides not matched to a gene: 11. The V gene's germline CDR1 is DFQATT and CDR2 SNEGSKA (reference sequence). Here the CDR3 reads CSATQAGGIADTQYF. The CDR3 nucleotides read TGCAGTGCTACTCAGGCAGGGGGTATCGCAGATACGCAGTATTTT.

The CDR3 loop reads CAWSGNYGYTF. The CDR3 DNA reads TGTGCCTGGAGTGGTAACTATGGCTACACCTTC. The chain has TRBV30 and TRBJ1-2; D remains ambiguous. Germline V CDR1 and CDR2: GTSNPN, SVGIG (reference sequence). With 1 base removed from V and 1 base from J, the gap between germline ends came to 1 base. This CDR3 spans 11 amino acids.

The CDR3 spells CASSFRTGGQETQYF. DNA for the CDR3: TGTGCCAGCAGCTTTCGGACAGGGGGCCAGGAGACCCAGTACTTC. J is TRBJ2-5 and V is TRBV5-4, with TRBD1 matching over 11 bases. CDR3 length: 15 amino acids. Germline V gene lookup returns CDR1 SGHNT and CDR2 YYREEE (reference sequence). After removal of 2 bases from V and 5 bases from J, the junction contained 5 bases not matched to a gene.

The chain carries TRBV24-1 and TRBJ2-7; the match to TRBD1 covers 8 bases. V lost 2 bases, J lost 3 bases, and 8 bases stayed unmatched. The CDR3 totals 16 residues. Germline values: CDR1 KGHDR, CDR2 SFDVKD. CDR3 sequence: CATSDSAGGSYYEQYF. The CDR3 region has the DNA TGTGCCACCAGTGATTCGGCAGGGGGCAGCTACTACGAGCAGTACTTC.

The rearrangement links TRBV12-3 or TRBV12-4 to TRBJ2-1; no clear D. CDR3 length equals 14 residues. V was clipped by 6 bases and J by 4 bases, with 13 bases between them. The CDR3 sequence: CASRSQFGYNEQFF. CDR3 coding DNA: TGTGCCAGCAGGTCCCAGTTTGGATACAATGAGCAGTTCTTC.

The chain employs TRBV7-2 and TRBJ1-4, with a tentative D call TRBD1 (6 bases). V dropped 7 bases and J dropped 6 bases, with 18 bases sitting between them. Germline CDR1 reads SGHTA; CDR2 reads FQGNSA. This CDR3 is built from 15 residues. For the CDR3, the DNA is TGTGCCAGCACCGGACGGCAGGGGAGAGATGAAAAACTGTTTTTT. This encodes CASTGRQGRDEKLFF.

The chain employs TRBV11-2 and TRBJ2-1; D is unresolved. This CDR3 has 14 amino acids. From germline, CDR1 is SGHAT and CDR2 FQNNGV. V was trimmed by 0 bases and J by 9 bases, leaving 12 bases between them. CDR3: CASSLEDLDGEQFF. Here the CDR3 DNA reads TGTGCCAGCAGCTTAGAAGACCTAGACGGTGAGCAGTTCTTC.

The V call is TRBV5-1, the J call TRBJ2-1; TRBD2 aligns across 8 bases. CDR3 length equals 14 residues. Trimming at V came to 6 bases and at J to 4 bases, leaving 6 bases not matched to a gene. Germline CDR1 reads SGHRS; CDR2 reads YFSETQ. Here the CDR3 DNA reads TGCGCCAGCATCCGGGAGGGCCCATACAATGAGCAGTTCTTC. Protein sequence: CASIREGPYNEQFF.

This chain connects TRBV24-1 to TRBJ2-1; D is unclear. Germline assignment: CDR1 KGHDR and CDR2 SFDVKD. V dropped 1 base and J dropped 9 bases, with 6 bases sitting between them. This CDR3 comprises 12 residues. The CDR3 protein is CATSDFKGEQFF. CDR3 coding DNA: TGTGCCACCAGTGATTTCAAGGGTGAGCAGTTCTTC.

The rearrangement joins TRBV7-9 to TRBJ2-6, with 7 bases matching TRBD1. Germline values: CDR1 SEHNR, CDR2 FQNEAQ (reference sequence). The CDR3 totals 15 residues. The V gene end was trimmed by 5 bases and the J gene end by 4 bases; junction bases not matched to a gene: 5. The CDR3 sequence: CASSQTGSGANVLTF. For the CDR3, the DNA is TGTGCCAGCAGCCAGACAGGGTCCGGGGCCAACGTCCTGACTTTC.

This clonotype appeared once. V and J are TRBV29-1 and TRBJ1-5; D not certain. The CDR3 length is 13 residues. The germline V and J ends were trimmed by 5 bases and 1 base, with 9 bases remaining between them. CDR1 and CDR2 from the germline V gene are SQVTM and ANQGSEA. CDR3 bases: TGCAGCGTTCGGGGAAGCAGCAATCAGCCCCAGCATTTT. It codes for CSVRGSSNQPQHF.